Listed below are T cell receptor beta chains from one sample, sequenced in a study of vaccination effects on CD4 cells after COVID-19. The table came from immunoSEQ multiplex PCR; TCRdb's copy has only in-frame clones and leaves some out. This table holds some 60,000 clones, around 69% found once. The antigens of these receptors remain unknown. This sample comprised CD4+ T cells from PBMCs cultured with HCoV-NL63 spike peptides, obtained before COVID-19 vaccination. All receptors come from a human donor who received a COVID-19 vaccine. The CDR3 runs from the conserved cysteine through the conserved F or W. The order of the fields is V gene, D gene, clone size, J gene, CDR3 DNA, CDR3 protein. A D gene is named only where the DNA matches it firmly. The size of a clone is reported for some rows only, either as once, few or many, or as a class for expanded clones.

TRBV6-5	.	few	TRBJ1-5	TGTGCCAGCAATAGGAGGGGAGGGAATCAGCCCCAGCATTTT	CASNRRGGNQPQHF
TRBV19	.	.	TRBJ1-1	TGTGCCAGCACCCGGGTCCTCTTT	CASTRVLF
TRBV5-5	.	.	TRBJ1-5	TGTGCCAGCAGCTTGGGGCGGATGGAGCCCCAGCATTTT	CASSLGRMEPQHF
TRBV7-2	TRBD2	.	TRBJ2-1	TGTGCCAGCAGCTCCCCGAGGCCCCGGGGGGATGAGCAGTTCTTC	CASSSPRPRGDEQFF
TRBV5-1	TRBD1	.	TRBJ2-5	TGCGCCAGCAGCTCGAATACAGGGGTCCAAGAGACCCAGTACTTC	CASSSNTGVQETQYF
TRBV7-2	.	.	TRBJ2-4	TGTGCCAGCAGCTTAGGTCAACCCGTACACATTCAGTACTTC	CASSLGQPVHIQYF
TRBV6-5	TRBD1	.	TRBJ1-2	TGTGCCAGCAGTCTCACAGGGGGATTCGGCTACACCTTC	CASSLTGGFGYTF
TRBV29-1	.	.	TRBJ1-1	TGCAGCGGGACACAGGGTTCAGCTTTCTTT	CSGTQGSAFF
TRBV28	TRBD2	.	TRBJ2-5	TGTGCCAGCAGTTTAGGCCTAGCGGGGAAGTTAGTAGAGACCCAGTACTTC	CASSLGLAGKLVETQYF
TRBV30	TRBD1	.	TRBJ1-6	TGTGCCTGGAGTCGGGACAGGGGGCGTAAGATCGGGAATTCACCCCTCCACTTT	CAWSRDRGRKIGNSPLHF
TRBV7-2	.	.	TRBJ1-1	TGTGCCAGCAGCCTTGGGAGGCTTTTAACTGAAGCTTTCTTT	CASSLGRLLTEAFF
TRBV12-5	TRBD2	.	TRBJ2-3	TGTGCTAGTGGTTTGTATCTCCCGGGACTAGCGGGCAGGCCCAGGTATACGCAGTATTTT	CASGLYLPGLAGRPRYTQYF
TRBV19	TRBD2	many	TRBJ2-3	TGTGCCAGTAGTATAGGTCCTAGCGGGGCGTCAGATACGCAGTATTTT	CASSIGPSGASDTQYF
TRBV19	.	once	TRBJ1-2	TGTGCCAGTAGTATCACAGGGTCCTATGGCTACACCTTC	CASSITGSYGYTF
TRBV7-2	TRBD1	.	TRBJ1-6	TGTGCCAGCAGCTTAGAAAGTACAGGGGGTAATTCACCCCTCCACTTT	CASSLESTGGNSPLHF
TRBV4-1	.	few	TRBJ1-6	TGCGCCAGCAGCCAAGAGGGCTACTCCTATAATTCACCCCTCCACTTT	CASSQEGYSYNSPLHF
TRBV29-1	TRBD1	.	TRBJ1-5	TGCAGCGTTAGAGGAGAGGGAGGGGGCGGCGAGCCCCAGCATTTT	CSVRGEGGGGEPQHF
TRBV18	TRBD1	.	TRBJ1-4	TGTGCCAGCTCATCGCAGGGGGCGAAGAATGAAAAACTGTTTTTT	CASSSQGAKNEKLFF
TRBV24-1	.	.	TRBJ1-2	TGTGCCACCAGTGATTTTTATGGCTACACCTTC	CATSDFYGYTF
TRBV7-2	.	.	TRBJ1-2	TGTGCCAGCAGCGCCTCCCCCTCAAACTATGGCTACACCTTC	CASSASPSNYGYTF
TRBV18	.	.	TRBJ1-1	TGTGCCAGCTCAACGACCAGGGGAGAAACTGAAGCTTTCTTT	CASSTTRGETEAFF
TRBV2	.	.	TRBJ1-4	TGTGCCAGCAGTGAGAACGTGGGTAAACTGTTTTTT	CASSENVGKLFF
TRBV6-5	TRBD1	few	TRBJ1-2	TGTGCCAGCAGAGGATGGGACAGGGAAGCGGGTGGCTACACCTTC	CASRGWDREAGGYTF
TRBV5-6	TRBD1	.	TRBJ1-2	TGTGCCAGCAGCTTGGGTCAGGGGGCAGGTGGCTACACCTTC	CASSLGQGAGGYTF
TRBV5-1	.	.	TRBJ1-2	TGCGCCAGCAGCTCTCAGGGAGACTATGGCTACACCTTC	CASSSQGDYGYTF
TRBV18	.	.	TRBJ1-1	TGTGCCAGCTCACCCCCCGGGGCGAACACTGAAGCTTTCTTT	CASSPPGANTEAFF
TRBV10-1	TRBD1	once	TRBJ2-2	TGCGCCAGCAGGACAGGGGATAGCACCGGGGAGCTGTTTTTT	CASRTGDSTGELFF
TRBV2	.	.	TRBJ2-3	TGTGCCAGCAATCGATACTCCACAGATACGCAGTATTTT	CASNRYSTDTQYF
TRBV5-6	.	.	TRBJ1-2	TGTGCCAGCAGCTTGTTAGGGGGGACCTATGGCTACACCTTC	CASSLLGGTYGYTF
TRBV7-6	TRBD1	.	TRBJ1-6	TGTGCCAGCAGCTTACAGGGACAGGGGAGGTCACCCCTCCACTTT	CASSLQGQGRSPLHF
TRBV7-6	TRBD1	once	TRBJ1-3	TGTGCCAGCAGCTTAGGAGTGACAGGGATAGGAAACACCATATATTTT	CASSLGVTGIGNTIYF
TRBV5-8	.	once	TRBJ1-1	TGTGCCAGCCCGAAGGGTCTCACAGGAGATGACACTGAAGCTTTCTTT	CASPKGLTGDDTEAFF
TRBV18	.	.	TRBJ1-1	TGTGCCAGCTCACCAATGACGGGACGGTGGAACACTGAAGCTTTCTTT	CASSPMTGRWNTEAFF
TRBV28	.	.	TRBJ1-2	TGTGCCAGCAGGAGGGGGGACTATGGCTACACCTTC	CASRRGDYGYTF
TRBV19	TRBD1	.	TRBJ1-2	TGTGCCAGTACCCCCCTCGGACAGGGGTATGGCTACACCTTC	CASTPLGQGYGYTF
TRBV7-8	.	.	TRBJ1-1	TGTGCCAGCAGCCTCCCGGGGGGCGTGAAAGCTTTCTTT	CASSLPGGVKAFF
TRBV29-1	.	.	TRBJ1-2	TGCAGCGTCACTGGAACTGGCTACACCTTC	CSVTGTGYTF
TRBV4-1	TRBD2	.	TRBJ2-1	TGCGCCAGCAGCCAAGATGGAGGCGGGGGGGCCAATGAGCAGTTCTTC	CASSQDGGGGANEQFF
TRBV4-3	.	.	TRBJ1-1	TGCGCCAGCAGCGGAGACAGGAACACTGAAGCTTTCTTT	CASSGDRNTEAFF
TRBV7-8	.	once	TRBJ1-1	TGTGCCAGCAGCGACGGACCATCCACTGAAGCTTTCTTT	CASSDGPSTEAFF
TRBV5-1	.	.	TRBJ1-4	TGCGCCAGCAGCTTGGGACCAACTAATGAAAAACTGTTTTTT	CASSLGPTNEKLFF
TRBV5-1	.	.	TRBJ1-1	TGCGCCAGCAGCTTGGGTATGAGCGGGAAAGCTTTCTTT	CASSLGMSGKAFF
TRBV5-1	.	.	TRBJ1-1	TGCGCCAGCAGCTTGGAGGGTCATTTGAACACTGAAGCTTTCTTT	CASSLEGHLNTEAFF
TRBV25-1	TRBD1	.	TRBJ2-5	TGTGCCAGCAGTGACCCGACAGGGGGGTTGGAGACCCAGTACTTC	CASSDPTGGLETQYF
TRBV5-6	TRBD1	.	TRBJ2-1	TGTGCCAGCAGCCTTAGGACAGGGAGCTCCTACAATGAGCAGTTCTTC	CASSLRTGSSYNEQFF
TRBV7-2	.	.	TRBJ1-5	TGTGCCAGCAGCGGCCCGACGGGGATCAATCAGCCCCAGCATTTT	CASSGPTGINQPQHF
TRBV10-3	.	.	TRBJ2-3	TGTGCCAGCCGACAACCGGATACGCAGTATTTT	CASRQPDTQYF
TRBV5-1	.	.	TRBJ1-5	TGCGCCAGCAGCTTGGGGGGCCCCAATCAGCCCCAGCATTTT	CASSLGGPNQPQHF
TRBV3-1/TRBV3-2	.	.	TRBJ1-1	TGTGCCAGCAGCCAGAACCCGGAAACCGAGGCAGGCTGGAACACTGAAGCTTTCTTT	CASSQNPETEAGWNTEAFF
TRBV6-6	TRBD1	.	TRBJ1-1	TGTGCCAGCAGTGTGGGACAGGGGATCGACACTGAAGCTTTCTTT	CASSVGQGIDTEAFF
TRBV7-9	TRBD1	.	TRBJ2-2	TGTGCCAGCAGCCCTCAACCCGGGACAGGGGCGCGCACCGGGGAGCTGTTTTTT	CASSPQPGTGARTGELFF